These 8 T cell receptor beta chains were sequenced from one sample in a study of T cells in narcolepsy. The assay was immunoSEQ multiplex PCR, and TCRdb's table has in-frame clones only and misses some. Of roughly 32,000 clones detected, approximately 85% appear once; the ten largest clones hold approximately 1%. Sequenced sample: CD45RA- memory CD4+ T cells from PBMCs. The receptors come from a human donor with narcolepsy.

The genes are TRBV6-1 and TRBJ2-7; D is undetermined. Germline V gives CDR1 MNHNS, CDR2 SASEGT. This CDR3 has 11 residues. V lost 4 bases to trimming and J lost 7 bases, with 8 bases between them. DNA for the CDR3: TGTGCCAGCAGTGCTCTCCTGGAGCAGTACTTC. Residues: CASSALLEQYF.

This clone was seen just once. This chain connects TRBV5-6 to TRBJ1-2, with 7 bases lining up with TRBD1. J lost 5 bases, V lost 7 bases, and 14 bases had no gene match. The CDR3 runs 15 residues. Germline assignment: CDR1 SGHDT and CDR2 YYEEEE. The CDR3 reads CASRQAGGGVYGYTF. Here the CDR3 DNA reads TGTGCCAGCCGACAGGCAGGGGGAGGAGTGTATGGCTACACCTTC.

The chain uses TRBV5-6 and TRBJ2-3; D not resolved. CDR3 size: 15 residues. Trimming cost V 4 bases and J 6 bases, with 18 bases left between them. Germline lookup yields CDR1 SGHDT and CDR2 YYEEEE. In nucleotides, the CDR3 is TGTGCCAGCAGCGAGACCGGGCAAAAAGTGGATACGCAGTATTTT. Translation gives CASSETGQKVDTQYF.

This clone was recorded once. The rearrangement links TRBV19 to TRBJ1-4; tentatively, D is TRBD1 (5 bases). The CDR3 covers 19 residues. The V end was cut by 4 bases, the J end by 0 bases, with 21 bases between. Germline V CDR1 and CDR2: LNHDA, SQIVND (reference sequence). CDR3 sequence reads: CASSTVGRQIFSTNEKLFF. CDR3 bases: TGTGCCAGTAGTACTGTGGGACGTCAGATCTTTTCAACTAATGAAAAACTGTTTTTT.

The chain uses TRBV7-6 and TRBJ1-1; 7 bases align to TRBD1. The V and J ends lost 5 bases and 1 base, in that order; junction bases with no gene match: 4. The CDR3 spans 14 residues. Per germline, CDR1 SGHVS and CDR2 FNYEAQ. The CDR3 region has the DNA TGTGCCAGCAGCCTCTGGACAGGGAACACTGAAGCTTTCTTT. As protein: CASSLWTGNTEAFF.

The chain is built from TRBV28 and TRBJ1-5; the match to TRBD1 covers 10 bases. The CDR3 is 13 residues long. V was clipped by 9 bases and J by 4 bases; unmatched bases: 3. Germline CDR1 and CDR2: MDHEN and SYDVKM. The CDR3 is CASSDRGNQPQHF. The CDR3 DNA sequence: TGTGCCAGTTCGGACAGGGGGAATCAGCCCCAGCATTTT.

J is TRBJ2-2 and V is TRBV5-1, with D possibly being TRBD1 or TRBD2 (6 bases each). V was cut by 4 bases and J by 7 bases, with 14 bases left in between. CDR3 size: 14 residues. Germline V gene lookup returns CDR1 SGHRS and CDR2 YFSETQ. The CDR3 DNA follows: TGCGCCAGCAGCCCGGGGGCTGGGTTCGGGGAGCTGTTTTTT. It specifies CASSPGAGFGELFF.

The chain links TRBV2 to TRBJ1-5; 7 bases are a match to TRBD1. This CDR3 has 13 amino acids. With V trimmed by 6 bases and J by 4 bases, 3 bases remained unmatched. CDR1 and CDR2 (germline): SNHLY, FYNNEI. For the CDR3, the DNA is TGTGCCAGCAGGGGACAGCTAAATCAGCCCCAGCATTTT. Translated, it gives CASRGQLNQPQHF.